Shown below are 10 T cell receptor beta chains from a single sample sequenced in a study of cytomegalovirus exposure and HLA in healthy donors. The PCR ran on 60 Vbeta and 13 Jbeta primers. Libraries were prepared by immunoSEQ multiplex PCR; TCRdb keeps only in-frame clonotypes and omits some of them. The data show 150,000 to 200,000 clones, with under 90% seen just once and about 7% held by the top ten. The sample comprised PBMCs. Receptors originate from a man aged 25-45 years in good health and CMV-seropositive.

As for this clone: An end of the junction differs from the germline gene, which may be a read error. The rearrangement uses TRBV4-1 and TRBJ2-7, with 7 positions matching TRBD1. Per the germline V gene, CDR1 is MGHRA and CDR2 is YSYEKL. The CDR3 runs to 16 residues. The CDR3 region has the DNA TGCGCCAACAGCCAAGAGGGGGCGGGTCCCGCCTACGAGCAGTACTTC. Its translation is CANSQEGAGPAYEQYF.

The chain has TRBV28 and TRBJ1-5, with a possible D match to TRBD1 (5 bases). Trimming took 7 bases from V and 8 from J, leaving 15 bases between them. Germline V gene data show CDR1 as MDHEN and CDR2 as SYDVKM. The CDR3 has 13 residues. Here the CDR3 reads CASTLRVWEPQHF. CDR3 in DNA: TGTGCCAGCACACTCAGGGTGTGGGAGCCCCAGCATTTT.

This sequence joins TRBV11-3 and TRBJ2-7; D possibly corresponds to TRBD1 (6 bases). Between the trimmed V and J ends, which lost 5 bases and 0 bases, there was a span of 14 bases. This CDR3 is 15 amino acids long. Germline loops: CDR1 SGHNT, CDR2 YENEEA. The CDR3 loop is CASSILTGSSYEQYF. CDR3 bases: TGTGCCAGCAGCATACTGACAGGCAGCTCCTACGAGCAGTACTTC. The complete variable domain, with remaining parts taken from reference TRBV11-3 and TRBJ2-7, reads EAGVVQSPRYKIIEKKQPVAFWCNPISGHNTLYWYLQNLGQGPELLIRYENEEAVDDSQLPKDRFSAERLKGVDSTLKIQPAELGDSAVYLCASSILTGSSYEQYFGPGTRLTVT.

This clone was counted once. V usage is TRBV6-1 and J usage is TRBJ1-4; 10 bases fit TRBD1. Trimming took 1 base from V and 6 from J; bases not matched to a gene: 5. Germline-derived CDR1 and CDR2 are MNHNS and SASEGT. This CDR3 comprises 16 residues. The CDR3 sequence: CASSEERDRGHEKLFF. CDR3 bases: TGTGCCAGCAGTGAAGAGCGTGACAGGGGGCATGAAAAACTGTTTTTT.

This chain uses TRBV5-1 with TRBJ2-1; tentative D call: TRBD2 (7 bases). V was shortened by 9 bases and J by 3 bases, with 13 bases between the two germline ends. CDR1 is SGHRS, CDR2 YFSETQ, per germline. The CDR3 consists of 13 residues. CDR3 bases: TGCGCCAAACGGGGGGACAACTACAATGAGCAGTTCTTC. Protein product: CAKRGDNYNEQFF.

This clone was seen only a few times. The rearrangement joins TRBV27 to TRBJ1-1; D unclear. Trimming took off 5 bases at V and 1 base at J, with 8 bases between the two ends. The CDR3 totals 13 residues. Germline V gives CDR1 MNHEY, CDR2 SMNVEV (reference sequence). The CDR3 region is CASSTVANTEAFF. DNA of the CDR3: TGTGCCAGCAGTACGGTTGCGAACACTGAAGCTTTCTTT.

V and J are TRBV4-1 and TRBJ2-2; 13 nucleotides agree with TRBD2. This CDR3 comprises 15 residues. V shed 4 bases and J 6 bases; nucleotides not matched to a gene: 2. Germline CDR1 is MGHRA and CDR2 is YSYEKL. Here the CDR3 reads CASSRGLAGAGELFF. The CDR3 nucleotides are TGCGCCAGCAGCCGAGGACTAGCGGGAGCCGGGGAGCTGTTTTTT.

J is TRBJ2-1 and V is TRBV18; 12 bases match TRBD1. This CDR3 is 18 amino acids long. In germline, CDR1 is KGHSH, CDR2 LQKENI. V lost 1 base to trimming and J lost 5 bases; unmatched junction nucleotides: 9. CDR3 amino acids: CASSPLGAGTGGHNEQFF. In nucleotides, the CDR3 is TGTGCCAGCTCACCACTCGGGGCCGGGACAGGGGGCCACAATGAGCAGTTCTTC.

This chain links TRBV19 with TRBJ2-7; 10 positions match TRBD1. The ends lost 3 bases at V and 1 base at J; junction bases unmatched: 6. The CDR3 contains 16 residues. Looked up from germline, CDR1 is LNHDA and CDR2 is SQIVND (reference sequence). In nucleotides, the CDR3 is TGTGCCAGTAGTATGGGGCGGGACAGGGGTTCCTACGAGCAGTACTTC. Its translation is CASSMGRDRGSYEQYF.

In this sample, this clone turned up a few times. The J gene is TRBJ2-5, the V gene TRBV30, with D maybe TRBD2 (6 bases). Trimming took off 0 bases at V and 4 bases at J, with 9 bases between the two ends. This CDR3 contains 13 residues. The germline gives CDR1 GTSNPN, CDR2 SVGIG (reference sequence). In DNA, the CDR3 is TGTGCCTGGAGTGTACACGGGGGAGAGACCCAGTACTTC. Translating gives CAWSVHGGETQYF.